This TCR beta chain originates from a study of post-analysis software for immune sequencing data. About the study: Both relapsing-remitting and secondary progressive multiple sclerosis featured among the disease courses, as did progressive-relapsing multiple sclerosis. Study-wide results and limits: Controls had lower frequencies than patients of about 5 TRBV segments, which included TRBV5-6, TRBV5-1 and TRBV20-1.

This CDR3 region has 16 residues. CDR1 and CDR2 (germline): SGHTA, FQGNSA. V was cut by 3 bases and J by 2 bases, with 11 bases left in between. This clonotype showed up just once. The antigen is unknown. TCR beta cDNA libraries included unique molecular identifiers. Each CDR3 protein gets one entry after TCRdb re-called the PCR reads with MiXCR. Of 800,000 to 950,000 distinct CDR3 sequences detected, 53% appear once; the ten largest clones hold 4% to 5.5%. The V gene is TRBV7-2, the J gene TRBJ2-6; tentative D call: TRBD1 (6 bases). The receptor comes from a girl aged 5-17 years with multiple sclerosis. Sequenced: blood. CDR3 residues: CASSFRGSAGANVLTF. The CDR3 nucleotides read TGTGCCAGCAGCTTTAGGGGGTCTGCTGGGGCCAACGTCCTGACTTTC.